These T cell receptor beta chains were read from a single sample in a study of T cell responses to AZD1222 COVID-19 vaccine. Measured with immunoSEQ multiplex PCR; TCRdb has only the in-frame clones, and not every one. Among over 50,000 clones listed, about 88% were seen once. Sequenced material: peripheral blood, taken on day 0 of AZD1222 vaccination. All receptors derive from an adult in good health. Each CDR3 is given with its conserved first and last residue. The D gene is left open where the match is weak. Only some rows state a clone size, as once, few, many or a class for expanded clones.

clone size: NA
D gene: TRBD2
V gene: TRBV7-6
J gene: TRBJ2-7
CDR3 DNA: TGTGCCAGCAGCGGAGTAGCGGGAGGAAACTACGAGCAGTACTTC
CDR3 protein: CASSGVAGGNYEQYF

clone size: NA
D gene: NA
V gene: TRBV4-1
J gene: TRBJ1-5
CDR3 DNA: TGCGCCAGCAGCCAAGAAAATCCAGGGTCGGGCAATCAGCCCCAGCATTTT
CDR3 protein: CASSQENPGSGNQPQHF

clone size: NA
D gene: NA
V gene: TRBV11-3
J gene: TRBJ2-1
CDR3 DNA: TGTGCCAGCAGCTTCTCCAACGACAATGAGCAGTTCTTC
CDR3 protein: CASSFSNDNEQFF

clone size: few
D gene: NA
V gene: TRBV2
J gene: TRBJ2-1
CDR3 DNA: TGTGCCAGCAGGAGGGCGACAAACTCCTACAATGAGCAGTTCTTC
CDR3 protein: CASRRATNSYNEQFF

clone size: few
D gene: NA
V gene: TRBV7-9
J gene: TRBJ1-1
CDR3 DNA: TGTGCCAGCAGCTTAGATACGGGGATGAACACTGAAGCTTTCTTT
CDR3 protein: CASSLDTGMNTEAFF

clone size: NA
D gene: NA
V gene: TRBV6-5
J gene: TRBJ1-3
CDR3 DNA: TGTGCCAGCAGGATCGATAGCTCTGGAAACACCATATATTTT
CDR3 protein: CASRIDSSGNTIYF

clone size: medium-sized
D gene: NA
V gene: TRBV19
J gene: TRBJ1-1
CDR3 DNA: TGTGCCAGTAGTATAAGCCAGAACACTGAAGCTTTCTTT
CDR3 protein: CASSISQNTEAFF

clone size: NA
D gene: TRBD2
V gene: TRBV27
J gene: TRBJ2-3
CDR3 DNA: TGTGCCAGCAGTCTTCTAGCGGGAGTAAGGAGCACAGATACGCAGTATTTT
CDR3 protein: CASSLLAGVRSTDTQYF

clone size: NA
D gene: NA
V gene: TRBV19
J gene: TRBJ1-3
CDR3 DNA: TGTGCCAGTAGGTTGTGGGGGACTGGAAACACCATATATTTT
CDR3 protein: CASRLWGTGNTIYF

clone size: NA
D gene: TRBD2
V gene: TRBV5-4
J gene: TRBJ2-1
CDR3 DNA: TGTGCCAGCGCTCTGGGTCTAGCGGGGGGCGATGAGCAGTTCTTC
CDR3 protein: CASALGLAGGDEQFF

clone size: NA
D gene: NA
V gene: TRBV10-1
J gene: TRBJ1-4
CDR3 DNA: TGCGCCAGCAAGGCTTTGGATGGTGAAAAACTGTTTTTT
CDR3 protein: CASKALDGEKLFF

clone size: once
D gene: NA
V gene: TRBV7-2
J gene: TRBJ2-2
CDR3 DNA: TGTGCCAGCAGCTTATCTACTCGGGACGGGTGGAACACCGGGGAGCTGTTTTTT
CDR3 protein: CASSLSTRDGWNTGELFF

clone size: NA
D gene: TRBD1
V gene: TRBV5-4
J gene: TRBJ1-2
CDR3 DNA: TGTGCCAGCAGCCAGGACAGGGTTGGCTACACCTTC
CDR3 protein: CASSQDRVGYTF

clone size: NA
D gene: NA
V gene: TRBV20-1
J gene: TRBJ2-7
CDR3 DNA: TGCAGTGCCCAAGGGCCGGGGGAGCAGTACTTC
CDR3 protein: CSAQGPGEQYF

clone size: NA
D gene: NA
V gene: TRBV18
J gene: TRBJ2-5
CDR3 DNA: TGTGCCAGCTCACCACAGTTAGGGGAGACCCAGTACTTC
CDR3 protein: CASSPQLGETQYF

clone size: NA
D gene: NA
V gene: TRBV7-2
J gene: TRBJ2-2
CDR3 DNA: TGTGCCAGCAGCTTAGGACTAGTCGCGAACACCGGGGAGCTGTTTTTT
CDR3 protein: CASSLGLVANTGELFF

clone size: NA
D gene: NA
V gene: TRBV5-4
J gene: TRBJ2-2
CDR3 DNA: TGTGCCAGCAGCCCGACTCTATCCAACACCGGGGAGCTGTTTTTT
CDR3 protein: CASSPTLSNTGELFF

clone size: NA
D gene: NA
V gene: TRBV21-1
J gene: TRBJ2-7
CDR3 DNA: TGTGCCAGCAGCTCACCGTGGGAGCAGTACTTC
CDR3 protein: CASSSPWEQYF

clone size: NA
D gene: TRBD1
V gene: TRBV4-1
J gene: TRBJ1-5
CDR3 DNA: TGCGCCAGCAGCTACCTCGACAGGGCACAGCCCCAGCATTTT
CDR3 protein: CASSYLDRAQPQHF

clone size: NA
D gene: NA
V gene: TRBV5-1
J gene: TRBJ2-4
CDR3 DNA: TGCGCCAGCAGCCTATTGGGGTTCGAAAACATTCAGTACTTC
CDR3 protein: CASSLLGFENIQYF

clone size: NA
D gene: NA
V gene: TRBV28
J gene: TRBJ1-2
CDR3 DNA: TGTGCCAGCAGTCCTTACGATGGGAACTATGGCTACACCTTC
CDR3 protein: CASSPYDGNYGYTF

clone size: NA
D gene: NA
V gene: TRBV2
J gene: TRBJ1-2
CDR3 DNA: TGTGCCAGCAGTGAAGTGGTGAACTCCTATGGCTACACCTTC
CDR3 protein: CASSEVVNSYGYTF

clone size: once
D gene: NA
V gene: TRBV3-1/TRBV3-2
J gene: TRBJ2-4
CDR3 DNA: TGTGCCAGCAGCCAAGATTATACCAAAAACATTCAGTACTTC
CDR3 protein: CASSQDYTKNIQYF

clone size: once
D gene: NA
V gene: TRBV28
J gene: TRBJ1-2
CDR3 DNA: TGTGCCAGCAGTTTGAAGGCCCCGAGGTCCTATGGCTACACCTTC
CDR3 protein: CASSLKAPRSYGYTF

clone size: NA
D gene: NA
V gene: TRBV6-2/TRBV6-3
J gene: TRBJ2-2
CDR3 DNA: TGTGCCAGCAGTTACGCCCAGGGGTTCACCGGGGAGCTGTTTTTT
CDR3 protein: CASSYAQGFTGELFF

clone size: NA
D gene: NA
V gene: TRBV6-5
J gene: TRBJ2-7
CDR3 DNA: TGTGCCAGCAGCGGTGTGGGGACCCCGGCCTACGAGCAGTACTTC
CDR3 protein: CASSGVGTPAYEQYF

clone size: few
D gene: NA
V gene: TRBV6-5
J gene: TRBJ1-5
CDR3 DNA: TGTGCCAGCAGTTCCGACATGTTCGGAAATCAGCCCCAGCATTTT
CDR3 protein: CASSSDMFGNQPQHF

clone size: NA
D gene: NA
V gene: TRBV9
J gene: TRBJ1-2
CDR3 DNA: TGTGCCAGCAGCGTTCATGAGGGACCTTATGGCTACACCTTC
CDR3 protein: CASSVHEGPYGYTF

clone size: NA
D gene: TRBD1
V gene: TRBV11-2
J gene: TRBJ1-5
CDR3 DNA: TGTGCCAGCAGCTTAGATGGGACAGATAGCAATCAGCCCCAGCATTTT
CDR3 protein: CASSLDGTDSNQPQHF

clone size: NA
D gene: NA
V gene: TRBV30
J gene: TRBJ1-5
CDR3 DNA: TGTGCCTGGAGCAAGGGCCCTACAAAGCCCCAGCATTTT
CDR3 protein: CAWSKGPTKPQHF

clone size: NA
D gene: TRBD1
V gene: TRBV10-3
J gene: TRBJ2-5
CDR3 DNA: TGTGCCATCAGTGGAGGGACAGGACAAGAGACCCAGTACTTC
CDR3 protein: CAISGGTGQETQYF

clone size: NA
D gene: TRBD2
V gene: TRBV19
J gene: TRBJ2-1
CDR3 DNA: TGTGCCAGTAGTCCCGGGACTAGCGGGAGTGATGAGCAGTTCTTC
CDR3 protein: CASSPGTSGSDEQFF

clone size: once
D gene: NA
V gene: TRBV5-1
J gene: TRBJ1-3
CDR3 DNA: TGCGCCAGCAGCTTGGCCGGGGGCTCTGGAAACACCATATATTTT
CDR3 protein: CASSLAGGSGNTIYF

clone size: NA
D gene: NA
V gene: TRBV21-1
J gene: TRBJ1-2
CDR3 DNA: TGTGCCAGCAGCAAAGTCCTTTATAGGTCGGGACAGTCCAGGAGCGGCTACACCTTC
CDR3 protein: CASSKVLYRSGQSRSGYTF

clone size: NA
D gene: NA
V gene: TRBV18
J gene: TRBJ1-5
CDR3 DNA: TGTGCCAGCTCACCACCGGGACACAGCAATCAGCCCCAGCATTTT
CDR3 protein: CASSPPGHSNQPQHF

clone size: NA
D gene: NA
V gene: TRBV5-5
J gene: TRBJ1-1
CDR3 DNA: TGTGCCAGCACCTTCGCCCTCGGTTACACTGAAGCTTTCTTT
CDR3 protein: CASTFALGYTEAFF

clone size: once
D gene: TRBD1
V gene: TRBV5-1
J gene: TRBJ2-3
CDR3 DNA: TGCGCCAGCAGCCCAGACAGGGATAAAGGCACAGATACGCAGTATTTT
CDR3 protein: CASSPDRDKGTDTQYF

clone size: NA
D gene: NA
V gene: TRBV7-7
J gene: TRBJ1-4
CDR3 DNA: TGTGCCAGCAGCTCAGGAGCAGGGGAGGATGAAAAACTGTTTTTT
CDR3 protein: CASSSGAGEDEKLFF

clone size: once
D gene: TRBD1
V gene: TRBV15
J gene: TRBJ1-4
CDR3 DNA: TGTGCCACCAGCAGGGTAACAGGGGAAAGAGGGAATGAAAAACTGTTTTTT
CDR3 protein: CATSRVTGERGNEKLFF

clone size: NA
D gene: NA
V gene: TRBV12-3/TRBV12-4
J gene: TRBJ2-1
CDR3 DNA: TGTGCCAGCAGTCTCGAGTACAATGAGCAGTTCTTC
CDR3 protein: CASSLEYNEQFF

clone size: NA
D gene: TRBD2
V gene: TRBV6-5
J gene: TRBJ2-1
CDR3 DNA: TGTGCCAGCAGGAAGACTAGCGGGAGAGGCGATGAGCAGTTCTTC
CDR3 protein: CASRKTSGRGDEQFF

clone size: once
D gene: NA
V gene: TRBV27
J gene: TRBJ2-2
CDR3 DNA: TGTGCCAGCAGTTTGTCCGGGGAGCTGTTTTTT
CDR3 protein: CASSLSGELFF

clone size: NA
D gene: NA
V gene: TRBV2
J gene: TRBJ2-5
CDR3 DNA: TGTGCCGGCACCTCTAGCCGCCAAGAGACCCAGTACTTC
CDR3 protein: CAGTSSRQETQYF

clone size: NA
D gene: NA
V gene: TRBV7-2
J gene: TRBJ2-2
CDR3 DNA: TGTGCCAGCAGCAATGGGGCGGGTAACACCGGGGAGCTGTTTTTT
CDR3 protein: CASSNGAGNTGELFF

clone size: NA
D gene: TRBD1
V gene: TRBV5-1
J gene: TRBJ1-1
CDR3 DNA: TGCGCCAGCAGCTACGACAGGGAGGACACTGAAGCTTTCTTT
CDR3 protein: CASSYDREDTEAFF

clone size: NA
D gene: NA
V gene: TRBV10-1
J gene: TRBJ1-6
CDR3 DNA: TGCGCCAGCAGTGAGACAGTAAATTCACCCCTCCACTTT
CDR3 protein: CASSETVNSPLHF

clone size: NA
D gene: NA
V gene: TRBV7-8
J gene: TRBJ1-1
CDR3 DNA: TGTGCCAGCAGCTTAAGTCACGTAACTGAAGCTTTCTTT
CDR3 protein: CASSLSHVTEAFF

clone size: few
D gene: TRBD1
V gene: TRBV19
J gene: TRBJ2-5
CDR3 DNA: TGTGCCAGTAGTAAGGACAGGGGGCAAGAGACCCAGTACTTC
CDR3 protein: CASSKDRGQETQYF

clone size: NA
D gene: NA
V gene: TRBV28
J gene: TRBJ1-3
CDR3 DNA: TGTGCCACCAGCCCCACGGGGTTGGGAGGAAACACCATATATTTT
CDR3 protein: CATSPTGLGGNTIYF

clone size: NA
D gene: TRBD1
V gene: TRBV5-1
J gene: TRBJ2-6
CDR3 DNA: TGCGCCACAGCAGGGGGCGGTGGGGCCAACGTCCTGACTTTC
CDR3 protein: CATAGGGGANVLTF

clone size: once
D gene: TRBD2
V gene: TRBV11-2
J gene: TRBJ2-7
CDR3 DNA: TGTGCCAGCAGCTCGACTAGCGGGAGTGGGGACGAGCAGTACTTC
CDR3 protein: CASSSTSGSGDEQYF

clone size: once
D gene: NA
V gene: TRBV30
J gene: TRBJ2-6
CDR3 DNA: TGTGCCTGGAGTGTACAAGGACGAGCTGGGGCCAACGTCCTGACTTTC
CDR3 protein: CAWSVQGRAGANVLTF

clone size: NA
D gene: NA
V gene: TRBV25-1
J gene: TRBJ2-7
CDR3 DNA: TGTGCCAGCAGTGGCCTGCAGGACTACGAGCAGTACTTC
CDR3 protein: CASSGLQDYEQYF